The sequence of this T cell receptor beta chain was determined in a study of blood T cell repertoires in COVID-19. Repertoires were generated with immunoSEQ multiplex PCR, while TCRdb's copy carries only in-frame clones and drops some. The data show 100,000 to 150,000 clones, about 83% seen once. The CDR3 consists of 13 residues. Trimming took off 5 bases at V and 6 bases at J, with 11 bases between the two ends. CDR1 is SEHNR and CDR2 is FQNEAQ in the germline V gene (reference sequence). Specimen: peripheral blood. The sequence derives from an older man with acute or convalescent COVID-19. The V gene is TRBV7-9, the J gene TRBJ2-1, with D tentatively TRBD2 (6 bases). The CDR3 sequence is CASSPRDSNEQFF. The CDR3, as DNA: TGTGCCAGCAGCCCCCGGGACTCCAATGAGCAGTTCTTC. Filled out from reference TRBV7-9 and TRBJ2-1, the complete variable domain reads DTGVSQNPRHKITKRGQNVTFRCDPISEHNRLYWYRQTLGQGPEFLTYFQNEAQLEKSRLLSDRFSAERPKGSFSTLEIQRTEQGDSAMYLCASSPRDSNEQFFGPGTRLTVL.